Detailed here is one T cell receptor beta chain. Sequencing used immunoSEQ multiplex PCR; TCRdb keeps in-frame clones, though not all of them. The top ten clones hold 0.85% to 1.4% of a sample with some 150,000 clones, about nine tenths of them seen once. The sample is drawn from a study of OX40 agonist ivuxolimab in advanced cancers. At the level of the study: Among those enrolled, mean age was about 62 years (range about 23 to 90) and 75% to 90% were male.

From germline, CDR1 is SGHDT and CDR2 YYEEEE. The CDR3 spans 18 residues. Trimming removed 2 bases from V and 4 bases from J; junction bases left unmatched: 13. This chain uses TRBV5-6 with TRBJ1-2; 11 bases map to TRBD1. The clonotype was recovered from an adult with an advanced solid tumor such as melanoma, head and neck, liver or kidney cancer. The source material was CD4+ or CD8+ T cells sorted from blood, sampled in a trial of the OX40 agonist ivuxolimab. In nucleotides, the CDR3 is TGTGCCAGCAGCTTACGGACAGGGGGCGCGCGTGTGAGCTATGGCTACACCTTC. Its protein product is CASSLRTGGARVSYGYTF.